The TCR beta chain under discussion was sequenced for a study of blood T cell repertoires in COVID-19. Study information: Researchers got acute and convalescent COVID-19 samples from the United States, Italy and Spain. Sources were T cells, B-cell-depleted T cells, or PBMCs; the material itself was cDNA or gDNA.

In the original analysis: Amplifying reference gene primers gave estimates of nucleated cell counts. Libraries were prepared by immunoSEQ multiplex PCR; TCRdb keeps only in-frame clonotypes and omits some of them. From that table come the V and J calls and clone size; the DNA was used to work out D and trimming. This table holds 430,000 or so clones, about 88% found once. Germline V gene data show CDR1 as WNHNN and CDR2 as SYGVQD (reference sequence). The CDR3 is 13 residues long. The V end lost 5 bases, the J end lost 6 bases, and 13 bases lay between the germline ends. Assignments of participants to cohorts depended upon their own reported clinical history.

The source is a woman aged 18-30 years who had been exposed to COVID-19. The sample comprised PBMCs or T cells enriched from blood (not recorded which). This chain joins TRBV10-1 and TRBJ1-1, with a possible D match to TRBD1 (5 bases). This chain's CDR3 is CASSPVGGAEAFF. DNA for the CDR3: TGCGCCAGCAGTCCCGTGGGGGGGGCTGAAGCTTTCTTT.